The entry below describes one TCR beta chain. This sample is part of a study of blood T cell repertoires in COVID-19. Per the original methods: Amplifying reference gene primers gave estimates of nucleated cell counts. TCRdb's copy holds only in-frame clones and misses some; the assay was immunoSEQ multiplex PCR. The DNA was the basis for D and trimming; V, J and clone size are from that table. The sample shows about 210,000 clones, approximately 82% of them seen only once. The CDR3 has 16 residues. The V gene's germline CDR1 is SGHTA and CDR2 FQGNSA. The ends lost 5 bases at V and 2 bases at J; junction bases unmatched: 6.

V and J are TRBV7-2 and TRBJ2-3, with TRBD2 matching over 11 bases. Sample: peripheral blood. This sequence was found in a man aged 50 to 60 with active or convalescent COVID-19. The CDR3 bases are TGTGCCAGCAGCCTGGGACTAGCGGATTACACAGATACGCAGTATTTT. It yields the protein CASSLGLADYTDTQYF.